This entry concerns a single T cell receptor beta chain. The sample comes from a study of molecular identifiers for immune sequencing clone quantification. The CDR3 consists of 17 residues. V was cut by 3 bases and J by 6 bases, with 23 bases left in between. The germline V gene encodes CDR1 DFQATT and CDR2 SNEGSKA (reference sequence). One entry per CDR3 protein results from TCRdb running MiXCR on the PCR reads. The data show about 630,000 distinct CDR3 sequences, 25% seen once. Sample: naive CD8+ T cells from blood, with Jurkat cell RNA spiked in. Indicated subset: FACS-sorted CD8+CD4-CCR7+CD45RA+ naive T cells. This receptor was taken from a human donor in good health. Some libraries in this study had Jurkat cell RNA spiked in. V and J are TRBV20-1 and TRBJ2-2; possible D gene TRBD2, 6 bases. CDR3 amino acids: CSARGRYRQSNAGELFF. DNA of the CDR3: TGCAGTGCTAGGGGGAGGTATAGACAGAGCAACGCCGGGGAGCTGTTTTTT.